These 27 T cell receptor beta chains were sequenced from one sample in a study of tumor-infiltrating lymphocytes in primary liver carcinoma. Unsorted whole blood yielded the blood RNA, and germline DNA was also extracted. Total RNA amounting to 500 ng was the source from which TCR beta cDNA was made with a constant-region primer. Employing slightly modified ARM-PCR, three nested multiplex PCR rounds were run, and these gave rise to the TCR beta libraries. The opening two PCR rounds, around 9 cycles each, paired TRBV1-TRBV30 forward primers with a C-beta reverse primer. In TCRdb, the multiplex PCR reads were re-called with MiXCR into one record per CDR3 protein. The table includes a few hundred thousand distinct CDR3 sequences, nearly 60% detected once. The source material was peripheral blood. Receptor source: a woman in her thirties with primary liver carcinoma and hepatitis B virus infection.

Worth noting for this clonotype: This may come from a read error, since a much larger clone is one base off. The J gene is TRBJ2-2, the V gene TRBV29-1; D is uncertain. The CDR3 spans 12 residues. Trimming pared 6 bases from V and 3 bases from J, leaving 8 bases between. CDR1 is SQVTM, CDR2 ANQGSEA, per germline. This CDR3 is CSVGRDTGELFF. CDR3 bases: TGCAGCGTCGGAAGGGACACCGGGGAGCTGTTTTTT.

This chain connects TRBV5-1 to TRBJ2-5; tentative D call: TRBD1 (6 bases). The CDR3 runs to 13 residues. Germline V CDR1 and CDR2: SGHRS, YFSETQ. Trimming pared 4 bases from V and 4 bases from J, leaving 11 bases between. Here the CDR3 reads CASSPDRRETQYF. CDR3 DNA sequence: TGCGCCAGCAGCCCTGACAGGCGAGAGACCCAGTACTTC.

At least ten counts were recorded for this clonotype. V usage is TRBV29-1 and J usage is TRBJ2-3, with D unclear. The CDR3 is 13 amino acids. V lost 4 bases and J 0 bases, leaving 8 bases between the germline ends. Germline CDR1 SQVTM, CDR2 ANQGSEA. The CDR3 coding sequence is TGCAGCGTTGTATCAAGGAGCACAGATACGCAGTATTTT. Its protein is CSVVSRSTDTQYF.

V usage is TRBV12-3 or TRBV12-4 and J usage is TRBJ2-1, with D possibly TRBD2 on 5 matching bases. CDR3 length: 15 amino acids. The V end was cut by 6 bases, the J end by 4 bases, with 16 bases between. The CDR3 sequence is CASSLISTSYNEQFF. DNA of the CDR3: TGTGCCAGCAGCTTAATTTCAACTAGTTACAATGAGCAGTTCTTC.

The V and J genes are TRBV5-1 and TRBJ2-1; D may be TRBD2 (6 bases). The V end lost 6 bases, the J end lost 7 bases, and 14 bases lay between the germline ends. CDR3 length: 13 amino acids. Germline CDR1 reads SGHRS; CDR2 reads YFSETQ. CDR3 loop: CASTNSRENEQFF. CDR3 bases: TGCGCCAGCACCAATTCACGGGAGAATGAGCAGTTCTTC.

CDR3 residues: CASSLGSATGELFF. DNA of the CDR3: TGCGCCAGCTCTCTAGGGTCGGCCACCGGGGAGCTGTTTTTT. J is TRBJ2-2 and V is TRBV5-1; D not certain. Trimming left V 7 bases short and J 4 bases short, with 14 bases between. The CDR3 consists of 14 residues. CDR1 is SGHRS, CDR2 YFSETQ, per germline. Using reference TRBV5-1 and TRBJ2-2 for the parts outside the CDR3, the full variable domain is KAGVTQTPRYLIKTRGQQVTLSCSPISGHRSVSWYQQTPGQGLQFLFEYFSETQRNKGNFPGRFSGRQFSNSRSEMNVSTLELGDSALYLCASSLGSATGELFFGEGSRLTVL.

Only a few counts were recorded for this clonotype. The chain carries TRBV12-5 and TRBJ1-5; a possible D gene is TRBD1 (5 bases). The V end lost 3 bases, the J end lost 11 bases, and 23 bases lay between the germline ends. CDR1 LGHNT and CDR2 FRNRAP come from the germline V gene. The CDR3 length is 16 residues. DNA for the CDR3: TGTGCTAGTGGTTTCGGCGTCCAGGGCTCCGTGGGGACCCAGCATTTT. Its protein is CASGFGVQGSVGTQHF.

On this clonotype: Germline is not matched at one junction end, which may reflect a read error. The chain uses TRBV11-2 and TRBJ2-3; D not certain. In germline, CDR1 is SGHAT, CDR2 FQNNGV. This CDR3 has 16 residues. The CDR3: CASSLSGKWGTDTQCF. The CDR3 coding sequence is TGTGCCAGCAGCTTATCTGGGAAGTGGGGTACAGATACGCAGTGTTTT. Drawing the rest from reference TRBV11-2 and TRBJ2-3, the complete variable domain is EAGVAQSPRYKIIEKRQSVAFWCNPISGHATLYWYQQILGQGPKLLIQFQNNGVVDDSQLPKDRFSAERLKGVDSTLKIQPAKLEDSAVYLCASSLSGKWGTDTQCFGPGTRLTVL.

Concerning this clonotype: It may be a read error: a sequence one base away is much more abundant. The chain recombines TRBV11-1 with TRBJ2-1, with 8 positions matching TRBD2. The CDR3 consists of 15 residues. The germline V gene has CDR1 SGHAT and CDR2 FQDESV (reference sequence). The CDR3 region has the DNA TGTGCCAGCAGCACCAGCGGGAGCGGGGCCAATGAGCAGTTATTC. This translates into CASSTSGSGANEQLF.

This clonotype has ten or more counts. This chain connects TRBV11-2 to TRBJ2-1; 9 bases are a match to TRBD2. This CDR3 comprises 18 residues. J gave up 0 bases and V 3 bases, and 9 bases lay outside the gene matches. Germline CDR1 reads SGHAT; CDR2 reads FQNNGV. CDR3 sequence (DNA): TGTGCCAGCAGCTTCCAAAAAAGCGGGAGGCCCTCCTACAATGAGCAGTTCTTC. This sequence encodes CASSFQKSGRPSYNEQFF. Supplemented by reference TRBV11-2 and TRBJ2-1, the full variable domain reads EAGVAQSPRYKIIEKRQSVAFWCNPISGHATLYWYQQILGQGPKLLIQFQNNGVVDDSQLPKDRFSAERLKGVDSTLKIQPAKLEDSAVYLCASSFQKSGRPSYNEQFFGPGTRLTVL.

In regard to this clonotype: Relative to the germline gene, one junction end is altered; a read error may explain this. The chain uses TRBV25-1 and TRBJ1-1; D might be TRBD1 (5 bases). CDR3 length: 14 residues. Germline V gene lookup returns CDR1 MGHDK and CDR2 SYGVNS. The CDR3 DNA follows: TGTGTCAGCAGTGAATGTATTATGGGGCAGCGAGCTTTCTTT. Amino acid sequence: CVSSECIMGQRAFF.

Remarks on this clonotype: The junction and the germline gene differ at one end; a read error may be behind it. The rearrangement uses TRBV11-3 and TRBJ2-6; D unresolved. This CDR3 contains 15 residues. Germline CDR1 is SGHNT and CDR2 is YENEEA. In nucleotides, the CDR3 is TGTGCCAACAGCTCATGGGGCTCTGGGGCCAACGTCCTGACTTTC. Protein: CANSSWGSGANVLTF.

This sequence joins TRBV28 and TRBJ2-7; 7 bases align to TRBD1. V trimming: 6 bases; J trimming: 2 bases; junction bases outside the gene matches: 10. CDR1 and CDR2 (germline): MDHEN, SYDVKM. The CDR3 sequence is 15 residues long. The CDR3, as DNA: TGTGCCAGCAGGATTTCGACAGGGATGACCTACGAGCAGTACTTC. Protein product: CASRISTGMTYEQYF.

The V call is TRBV30, the J call TRBJ2-7, with D hard to call. Germline V CDR1 and CDR2: GTSNPN, SVGIG (reference sequence). The CDR3 has 11 amino acids. Trimming cost V 2 bases and J 3 bases, with 5 bases left between them. The CDR3 loop is CAWSSSYEQYF. DNA of the CDR3: TGTGCCTGGAGTAGCAGCTACGAGCAGTACTTC.

The chain links TRBV5-4 to TRBJ2-5; a possible D gene is TRBD2 (5 bases). Germline V gene sequence: CDR1 SGHNT, CDR2 YYREEE (reference sequence). The CDR3 is 12 amino acids. The V end lost 6 bases, the J end lost 8 bases, and 14 bases lay between the germline ends. CDR3 protein: CASNFPSSTQYF. CDR3 bases: TGTGCCAGCAACTTTCCTAGCTCTACCCAGTACTTC.

As to this clonotype: The CDR3 carries no conserved terminal phenylalanine or tryptophan, so it likely arises from a read error. The V gene is TRBV10-3, the J gene TRBJ2-5; 7 nucleotides agree with TRBD1. Germline V CDR1 and CDR2: ENHRY, SYGVKD. This CDR3 spans 13 amino acids. Losses at the gene ends were 10 bases for V and 5 bases for J; bases not matched to a gene: 10. As DNA, the CDR3 is TGTGCCACACAGGACAGGTCTTCGGAGACCCAGTACCTC. The encoded protein is CATQDRSSETQYL.

Concerning this clonotype: The germline gene is not matched at one end of the junction; a read error may be the cause. The chain links TRBV6-5 to TRBJ1-2; no reliable D call. CDR1 and CDR2 (germline): MNHEY, SVGAGI. The length of the CDR3 is 15 residues. The CDR3 loop reads CASSTSPTLTYGHTF. In DNA, the CDR3 is TGTGCCAGCAGTACGAGCCCGACCCTGACCTATGGCCACACCTTC.

This clonotype appeared many times. The chain is built from TRBV4-3 and TRBJ1-5; no clear D gene. The V end lost 0 bases, the J end lost 7 bases, and 7 bases lay between the germline ends. The CDR3 length is 13 residues. Per germline, CDR1 LGHNA and CDR2 YSLEER. The DNA of the CDR3 is TGCGCCAGCAGCCAAGATCTGTTGCAGCCCCAGCATTTT. Its protein product is CASSQDLLQPQHF.

J is TRBJ2-1 and V is TRBV6-6; D not resolved. CDR1 MNHNY and CDR2 SVGAGI come from the germline V gene (reference sequence). CDR3 length: 12 residues. The V gene lost 10 bases and the J gene lost 9 bases, with 16 bases spanning the gap. CDR3 protein: CATTNLWSEQFF. Here the CDR3 DNA reads TGTGCCACCACCAACCTCTGGAGTGAGCAGTTCTTC.

For this clonotype: The conserved closing phenylalanine or tryptophan is absent in this CDR3, likely reflecting a read error. It is unclear where the CDR3 begins or ends on the DNA, so no DNA is shown, and the CDR3 is as TCRdb lists it. V is TRBV25-1 and J is TRBJ2-3; the table's D call, TRBD1, has no DNA check behind it. The CDR3 extends over 16 residues, inclusive of both ends. Germline V lookup: CDR1 MGHDK, CDR2 SYGVNS. The CDR3 loop reads CASSERAGGETDTEYL.

This chain connects TRBV12-3 or TRBV12-4 to TRBJ2-3, with D possibly called TRBD1 or TRBD2 (6 bases each). The CDR3 loop spans 13 amino acids. V lost 8 bases and J lost 6, with 15 bases in between. Written as DNA, the CDR3 is TGTGCCAGCTGGCGAGGGGGGACCGATACGCAGTATTTT. Protein sequence: CASWRGGTDTQYF.

The chain couples TRBV18 to TRBJ2-7; D gene uncertain. Germline CDR1 and CDR2: KGHSH and LQKENI. This CDR3 region has 13 residues. Between the trimmed V and J ends, which lost 0 bases and 7 bases, there was a span of 10 bases. CDR3 sequence: CASSPPPSKEQYF. The DNA for the CDR3 is TGTGCCAGCTCACCACCCCCCTCGAAAGAGCAGTACTTC.

The J gene is TRBJ2-1, the V gene TRBV12-3 or TRBV12-4; 11 bases align to TRBD2. V dropped 7 bases and J dropped 11; count of bases not matched to a gene: 1. The CDR3 is made up of 11 amino acids. The CDR3 DNA reads as TGTGCCAGCACTAGCGGGAGGAAGCAGTTCTTC. Its translation: CASTSGRKQFF.

In regard to this clonotype: At one end, the junction sequence differs from germline, possibly due to a read error. The rearrangement joins TRBV12-3 or TRBV12-4 to TRBJ2-2, with a weak D call TRBD2 (5 bases). This CDR3 is 15 amino acids long. The CDR3, as DNA: TGTGCCAGCACCCCCGTCGCGGTTTTCACCGGGGAGCCGTTTTTT. As protein: CASTPVAVFTGEPFF.

On this clonotype itself: Given a much more abundant clone one base away, this may be a read error. The chain carries TRBV6-6 and TRBJ1-6; D remains unclear. The germline CDR1 and CDR2 sequences are MNHNY and SVGAGI (reference sequence). The CDR3 length is 15 residues. DNA of the CDR3: TGTGCCAACAGTTACTCGACTGGGCTTAATTCACCCCTCCACTTT. It is translated as CANSYSTGLNSPLHF.

This clonotype was counted at least ten times. The chain recombines TRBV29-1 with TRBJ1-6; the match to TRBD1 covers 7 bases. Unmatched junction bases numbered 7, after V lost 7 bases and J lost 7 bases. Germline V lookup: CDR1 SQVTM, CDR2 ANQGSEA. CDR3 length equals 13 residues. Written as DNA, the CDR3 is TGCAGCGCTTCGACAGGGAGCAATTCACCCCTCCACTTT. Amino acid sequence: CSASTGSNSPLHF. Filled out from reference TRBV29-1 and TRBJ1-6, the complete variable domain reads SAVISQKPSRDICQRGTSLTIQCQVDSQVTMMFWYRQQPGQSLTLIATANQGSEATYESGFVIDKFPISRPNLTFSTLTVSNMSPEDSSIYLCSASTGSNSPLHFGNGTRLTVT.

Comment on this clonotype: A much larger clone is a single base away; this may be a read error. This sequence joins TRBV29-1 and TRBJ2-7; D is ambiguous. Between the trimmed V and J ends, which lost 5 bases and 2 bases, there was a span of 10 bases. Germline CDR1 reads SQVTM; CDR2 reads ANQGSEA. The CDR3 has 12 residues. The CDR3 is CSVWRSTYEQYF. The CDR3 nucleotides read TGCAGCGTTTGGCGCTCAACCTACGAGCAGTACTTC.